The T cell receptor beta chain described here comes from a study of blood T cell repertoires in COVID-19. This CDR3 comprises 15 residues. The germline V gene has CDR1 MNHNS and CDR2 SASEGT. Profiled with immunoSEQ multiplex PCR; TCRdb holds only in-frame clones, not every one. This table has some 95,000 clones, approximately 80% appearing once. On this clone itself: The germline gene is not matched at one end of the junction; a read error may be the cause.

The sample consisted of peripheral blood. This TCR was recovered from a man between 65 and 79 years old with acute or convalescent COVID-19. The chain links TRBV6-1 to TRBJ1-2, with D maybe TRBD1 (6 bases). CDR3 bases: TGTGCCCGCAGTGAAGGGGGGGGGTATAGCTATGGCTACACCTTC. Translating it yields CARSEGGGYSYGYTF.